This note documents a single T cell receptor (beta chain) sequence. Its antigen remains undetermined. No clone much larger than this one lies a single base away; base qualities are absent. Using the deep immunoSEQ assay, TCR CDR3 regions were amplified from genomic DNA by multiplex PCR. Genomic DNA extracted from each cell subset was distributed evenly over all wells of several immunoSEQ 96-well plates, and each plate served as one replicate. For sorted subsets, roughly 0.2 ug genomic DNA, equal to about 30,000 T cell genomes, was loaded into each replicate PCR. The purified libraries were quantified using a Qubit 3.0 fluorometer, sized with a Bioanalyzer 2100, and then quantified again using the KAPA Library Quantification kit. Each immunoSEQ 96-well plate was sequenced on its own single-read 150-cycle Illumina NextSeq 550 flow cell. In the paper's pipeline: Because only junctional sequences without quality scores were contained in the immunoSEQ output, filtering matching that applied to full-length reads could not be performed. To assign V/J genes and CDR3, sequences were annotated using PyIR, a Python wrapper for IgBLAST v1.9, with IMGT germline references. Reads were removed for weak V/J assignments (E-value above 1e-6), missing CDR3, stop codons, out-of-frame junctions, or ambiguous translated residues. V3J clonotypes were defined as sequences sharing the same inferred V gene, J gene, and CDR3 amino acid sequence. To compute the percentage overlap between repertoires, the number of shared unique clonotypes was divided by the size of the smaller repertoire. RTK rarefaction, the Chao1 estimator, and Recon v2.1 estimates of unobserved clonotypes were used to assess repertoire richness. OLGA was used to compute generation probabilities for all TCRbeta clonotypes that the gDNA method yielded from a handful of donors. TCRdb carries this immuneACCESS record with in-frame sequences only. Its versions omit some clonotypes, under half of them owing to an unresolved V gene in the studies checked, with the rest unexplained. V, J and clone size are taken as reported in that table, and D and trimming were inferred from the DNA itself. Here the sample has more than 2,000,000 clones; 90% to 95% occur a single time. The ten largest clones capture 0.13% to 0.15% of the sample.

This sample was included in a study of shared clonotypes between healthy human individuals (dated by TCRdb to 2018 to 2020). At the level of the whole study: A couple of women and a few men aged 18 to 49 years were included in the cohort. For each donor, CD4 naive and CD4 memory were each given three plates, CD8 naive was given two plates, and CD8 memory was given one plate. Blood TCR repertoires of about five healthy adults were deeply sequenced to estimate repertoire size and the extent of clonotype sharing between individuals. Different laboratories and diverse techniques were used to prepare libraries and sequence TCR repertoires, to increase sequencing depth and limit assay-specific biases. Each donor's leukapheresis produced roughly between roughly 0.85 and 9.5 billion PBMCs. General findings and caveats noted by the study authors: The small number of donors limited the genetic and exposure-history diversity represented. Sampling was limited to blood, and TCR repertoires in tissue likely differ from TCR repertoires in blood. Across four donors, roughly 5% of naive CD4, 3% to 3.5% of naive CD8, 2.3% of memory CD4, and approximately 0.42% of memory CD8 clonotypes were shared. Pairwise subsampling indicated that sequencing depth was expected to affect the degree of clonotype sharing among donors. Incomplete sequencing was indicated by rarefaction of sorted-subset datasets, despite the large sequencing depth. Naive subsets generally had larger estimated clonotype richness than memory subsets. Compared with non-shared clonotypes, the clonotypes found in all four sorted-subset donors had higher generation probabilities.

Germline trimming amounts to 2 bases on V and 3 bases on J, with 6 as the count of junction bases outside the gene matches. The CDR3 numbers 15 residues from cysteine through phenylalanine. Only the CDR3 portion is preserved as DNA: 45 bases, with reading frame beginning at the first base. Based on the germline V gene, the CDR1 and CDR2 sequences are SGHRS and YFSETQ. The donors were healthy, HIV-negative adults who had no recently reported acute infections or vaccinations. Every donor was a Caucasian adult living in Nashville, Tennessee, USA. CD4+ T cells were enriched through magnetic negative selection, after which naive cells were positively selected on CD45RA and the remaining negative fraction served as the memory subset. Blood was collected by leukapheresis, and PBMCs were isolated by Ficoll-Histopaque density gradient centrifugation and then cryopreserved in liquid nitrogen vapor phase. Analytical flow cytometry was used to check the purity and quantity of each magnetically sorted T cell population. Genomic DNA was isolated from each sorted fraction and quantified by UV absorbance on a Nanodrop 2000c.

Sequenced: naive CD4+ T cells sorted from blood. The sample's cell subset or site, from its label and the paper: CD45RA+ positively selected. The chain was built from TRBV5-1 and TRBJ2-3; TRBD1 matches 7 bases in the middle. The receptor was derived from a man aged 18 to 35 in good health. CDR3 sequence: CASSFDRERTDTQYF. The DNA is TGCGCCAGCAGCTTCGACAGGGAGAGAACAGATACGCAGTATTTT.